The rows below give T cell receptor beta chains drawn from one sample of a study of cytomegalovirus exposure and HLA in healthy donors. Here immunoSEQ multiplex PCR was the method, and the copy in TCRdb shows in-frame clones only, minus some. Among roughly 200,000 clones listed, approximately 78% were seen once. The sample consisted of PBMCs. The receptors stem from a woman in her 40s in good health and CMV-seronegative. CDR3s include the opening cysteine and the closing phenylalanine or tryptophan. The D gene is left open where the match is weak. The listing skips clone size in some rows; elsewhere it reads once, few, many or a size class.

d_call: TRBD2; j_call: TRBJ2-7; clone_size: -; v_call: TRBV19; cdr3_aa: CASRPEPGLADEQYF; cdr3_nt: TGTGCCAGTAGACCAGAACCGGGACTAGCGGACGAGCAGTACTTC
d_call: TRBD1; j_call: TRBJ1-2; clone_size: once; v_call: TRBV30; cdr3_aa: CAWNSGTGSYGYTF; cdr3_nt: TGTGCCTGGAACTCCGGGACAGGGTCATATGGCTACACCTTC
d_call: TRBD1; j_call: TRBJ2-2; clone_size: -; v_call: TRBV19; cdr3_aa: CASSRPGTGGSGTGELFF; cdr3_nt: TGTGCCAGTAGTCGGCCCGGGACAGGGGGCTCGGGCACCGGGGAGCTGTTTTTT
d_call: TRBD2; j_call: TRBJ2-1; clone_size: -; v_call: TRBV6-1; cdr3_aa: CASSAGGPGEQFF; cdr3_nt: TGTGCCAGCAGTGCGGGAGGGCCTGGAGAGCAGTTCTTC
d_call: TRBD1; j_call: TRBJ1-2; clone_size: -; v_call: TRBV7-9; cdr3_aa: CASSPWTGSYGYTF; cdr3_nt: TGTGCCAGCAGCCCTTGGACAGGGAGCTATGGCTACACCTTC
d_call: TRBD1; j_call: TRBJ2-5; clone_size: -; v_call: TRBV7-8; cdr3_aa: CASSLTGSETQYF; cdr3_nt: TGTGCCAGCAGCTTGACAGGGTCGGAGACCCAGTACTTC
d_call: -; j_call: TRBJ2-5; clone_size: -; v_call: TRBV29-1; cdr3_aa: CSVERGGVTGETQYF; cdr3_nt: TGCAGCGTTGAAAGAGGGGGAGTGACCGGGGAGACCCAGTACTTC
d_call: -; j_call: TRBJ1-4; clone_size: -; v_call: TRBV30; cdr3_aa: CAWSLRGEKLFF; cdr3_nt: TGTGCCTGGAGCCTGCGGGGTGAAAAACTGTTTTTT
d_call: TRBD2; j_call: TRBJ2-1; clone_size: -; v_call: TRBV7-9; cdr3_aa: CASSRVLAGDNEQFF; cdr3_nt: TGTGCCAGCAGCCGGGTACTAGCGGGAGACAATGAGCAGTTCTTC
d_call: -; j_call: TRBJ2-3; clone_size: -; v_call: TRBV4-2; cdr3_aa: CASSHSTDTQYF; cdr3_nt: TGTGCCAGCAGCCACTCCACAGATACGCAGTATTTT
d_call: -; j_call: TRBJ1-2; clone_size: -; v_call: TRBV4-1; cdr3_aa: CASSRGQGTNYGYTF; cdr3_nt: TGCGCCAGCAGCCGCGGGCAGGGGACTAACTATGGCTACACCTTC
d_call: -; j_call: TRBJ2-7; clone_size: -; v_call: TRBV2; cdr3_aa: CASRSRNRGLGQYF; cdr3_nt: TGTGCCAGCAGATCCCGGAACCGCGGGTTGGGGCAGTACTTC
d_call: TRBD1; j_call: TRBJ1-3; clone_size: -; v_call: TRBV4-2; cdr3_aa: CASSQGQAASGNTIYF; cdr3_nt: TGTGCCAGCAGCCAGGGACAGGCTGCCTCTGGAAACACCATATATTTT
d_call: -; j_call: TRBJ1-1; clone_size: few; v_call: TRBV6-6; cdr3_aa: CASSDPYRATEAFF; cdr3_nt: TGTGCCAGCAGTGATCCGTACAGGGCTACTGAAGCTTTCTTT
d_call: TRBD2; j_call: TRBJ2-2; clone_size: -; v_call: TRBV5-4; cdr3_aa: CASSLLTGGPTGELFF; cdr3_nt: TGTGCCAGCAGCTTGCTTACGGGAGGGCCAACCGGGGAGCTGTTTTTT
d_call: TRBD1; j_call: TRBJ1-2; clone_size: -; v_call: TRBV19; cdr3_aa: CASGLGDRSIGYGYTF; cdr3_nt: TGTGCCAGTGGCCTAGGGGACAGGTCAATTGGGTATGGCTACACCTTC
d_call: TRBD2; j_call: TRBJ2-1; clone_size: -; v_call: TRBV30; cdr3_aa: CACTAGTSGRNEQFF; cdr3_nt: TGTGCCTGCACCGCCGGGACTAGCGGGAGGAATGAGCAGTTCTTC
d_call: TRBD1; j_call: TRBJ2-1; clone_size: -; v_call: TRBV10-2; cdr3_aa: CASSTGQGGDEQFF; cdr3_nt: TGCGCCAGCAGTACGGGACAGGGGGGCGATGAGCAGTTCTTC
d_call: TRBD1; j_call: TRBJ1-2; clone_size: -; v_call: TRBV5-5; cdr3_aa: CASSTARTGQNYGYTF; cdr3_nt: TGTGCCAGCAGCACTGCCAGGACAGGGCAGAACTATGGCTACACCTTC
d_call: TRBD1; j_call: TRBJ1-2; clone_size: -; v_call: TRBV9; cdr3_aa: CASSVEAGQGANYGYTF; cdr3_nt: TGTGCCAGCAGCGTAGAGGCCGGGCAGGGGGCTAACTATGGCTACACCTTC
d_call: TRBD2; j_call: TRBJ2-1; clone_size: -; v_call: TRBV28; cdr3_aa: CASSSPQGTSGRGAYNEQFF; cdr3_nt: TGTGCCAGCAGTTCTCCCCAGGGGACTAGCGGGAGGGGGGCCTACAATGAGCAGTTCTTC
d_call: TRBD2; j_call: TRBJ2-2; clone_size: -; v_call: TRBV5-1; cdr3_aa: CASKETSAAGELFF; cdr3_nt: TGCGCCAGCAAAGAGACTAGCGCGGCCGGGGAGCTGTTTTTT
d_call: -; j_call: TRBJ2-2; clone_size: -; v_call: TRBV14; cdr3_aa: CASSQDRMAGWTGELFF; cdr3_nt: TGTGCCAGCAGCCAAGATAGAATGGCAGGGTGGACCGGGGAGCTGTTTTTT
d_call: TRBD2; j_call: TRBJ2-1; clone_size: -; v_call: TRBV19; cdr3_aa: CASSRGLGGGHNEQFF; cdr3_nt: TGTGCCAGTAGTAGGGGCTTGGGGGGAGGGCACAATGAGCAGTTCTTC
d_call: TRBD1; j_call: TRBJ2-7; clone_size: -; v_call: TRBV28; cdr3_aa: CASSFSGTGRPHSYEQYF; cdr3_nt: TGTGCCAGCAGTTTTTCCGGGACAGGGCGACCTCACTCCTACGAGCAGTACTTC
d_call: -; j_call: TRBJ1-5; clone_size: -; v_call: TRBV19; cdr3_aa: CASSIPVGAERPQHF; cdr3_nt: TGTGCCAGTAGTATCCCTGTGGGGGCGGAAAGACCCCAGCATTTT
d_call: -; j_call: TRBJ2-3; clone_size: once; v_call: TRBV2; cdr3_aa: CASSDRGGPDTQYF; cdr3_nt: TGTGCCAGCAGTGATAGGGGTGGCCCAGATACGCAGTATTTT
d_call: -; j_call: TRBJ2-3; clone_size: few; v_call: TRBV7-8; cdr3_aa: CASSLARGTDTQYF; cdr3_nt: TGTGCCAGCAGCTTAGCGCGAGGGACAGATACGCAGTATTTT
d_call: TRBD1; j_call: TRBJ1-2; clone_size: -; v_call: TRBV27; cdr3_aa: CASSFGTGPLAF; cdr3_nt: TGTGCCAGCAGTTTTGGGACAGGGCCCTTAGCCTTC
d_call: -; j_call: TRBJ2-7; clone_size: -; v_call: TRBV27; cdr3_aa: CASKSGRPSSEQYF; cdr3_nt: TGTGCCAGCAAATCTGGCAGGCCCAGCTCCGAGCAGTACTTC
d_call: -; j_call: TRBJ2-1; clone_size: -; v_call: TRBV6-6; cdr3_aa: CASSYGGRYNEQFF; cdr3_nt: TGTGCCAGCAGTTACGGGGGCCGCTACAATGAGCAGTTCTTC
d_call: TRBD1; j_call: TRBJ1-2; clone_size: -; v_call: TRBV4-1; cdr3_aa: CASSQEEGSRGPYGYTF; cdr3_nt: TGCGCCAGCAGCCAAGAAGAGGGGAGCAGGGGGCCCTATGGCTACACCTTC
d_call: TRBD1; j_call: TRBJ1-4; clone_size: -; v_call: TRBV30; cdr3_aa: CAWSGRPGTGRLLDEKLFF; cdr3_nt: TGTGCCTGGAGCGGACGCCCCGGGACAGGGAGACTTTTAGATGAAAAACTGTTTTTT
d_call: TRBD2; j_call: TRBJ2-1; clone_size: -; v_call: TRBV5-1; cdr3_aa: CASSTGTSGGYNEQFF; cdr3_nt: TGCGCCAGCAGCACAGGGACTAGCGGGGGATACAATGAGCAGTTCTTC
d_call: -; j_call: TRBJ2-5; clone_size: -; v_call: TRBV4-2; cdr3_aa: CASSLIGLEVQETQYF; cdr3_nt: TGTGCCAGCAGCCTGATAGGACTGGAAGTACAAGAGACCCAGTACTTC
d_call: -; j_call: TRBJ2-1; clone_size: once; v_call: TRBV30; cdr3_aa: CAWSGIYNEQFF; cdr3_nt: TGTGCCTGGAGCGGGATCTACAATGAGCAGTTCTTC
d_call: -; j_call: TRBJ1-2; clone_size: few; v_call: TRBV9; cdr3_aa: CASSGSVLGGYTF; cdr3_nt: TGTGCCAGCAGCGGAAGCGTCCTCGGGGGCTACACCTTC
d_call: TRBD1; j_call: TRBJ2-5; clone_size: -; v_call: TRBV15; cdr3_aa: CATSRDVGQGVTQYF; cdr3_nt: TGTGCCACCAGCAGAGATGTGGGACAGGGAGTGACCCAGTACTTC
d_call: -; j_call: TRBJ2-2; clone_size: few; v_call: TRBV7-9; cdr3_aa: CASSTGQLYTGELFF; cdr3_nt: TGTGCCAGCAGCACAGGACAGTTGTACACCGGGGAGCTGTTTTTT
d_call: TRBD2; j_call: TRBJ2-2; clone_size: -; v_call: TRBV30; cdr3_aa: CAWGLAGYTGELFF; cdr3_nt: TGTGCCTGGGGACTAGCGGGGTACACCGGGGAGCTGTTTTTT
d_call: -; j_call: TRBJ1-1; clone_size: -; v_call: TRBV27; cdr3_aa: CASSLRRGTEAFF; cdr3_nt: TGTGCCAGCAGTTTGAGGAGGGGCACTGAAGCTTTCTTT
d_call: TRBD2; j_call: TRBJ2-2; clone_size: once; v_call: TRBV5-1; cdr3_aa: CASSPGLAGVEVDTGELFF; cdr3_nt: TGCGCCAGCAGCCCGGGACTAGCGGGAGTTGAGGTGGACACCGGGGAGCTGTTTTTT
d_call: -; j_call: TRBJ2-7; clone_size: -; v_call: TRBV7-3; cdr3_aa: CASSLYVGVSYEQYF; cdr3_nt: TGTGCCAGCAGCTTATATGTGGGAGTTTCCTACGAGCAGTACTTC
d_call: TRBD1; j_call: TRBJ2-1; clone_size: -; v_call: TRBV5-1; cdr3_aa: CASSLDSVGTASNEQFF; cdr3_nt: TGCGCCAGCAGCTTGGACAGCGTGGGGACAGCGTCTAATGAGCAGTTCTTC
d_call: TRBD1; j_call: TRBJ2-3; clone_size: -; v_call: TRBV5-1; cdr3_aa: CASSLGWGQGKDTQYF; cdr3_nt: TGCGCCAGCAGCTTGGGATGGGGACAGGGGAAAGATACGCAGTATTTT
d_call: TRBD2; j_call: TRBJ2-1; clone_size: -; v_call: TRBV13; cdr3_aa: CASSLDRTSGYNEQFF; cdr3_nt: TGTGCCAGCAGCTTAGACCGGACTAGCGGATACAATGAGCAGTTCTTC
d_call: TRBD1; j_call: TRBJ2-7; clone_size: -; v_call: TRBV19; cdr3_aa: CASSPGTGTYEQYF; cdr3_nt: TGTGCCAGTAGTCCCGGGACAGGTACCTACGAGCAGTACTTC
d_call: -; j_call: TRBJ2-7; clone_size: -; v_call: TRBV15; cdr3_aa: CATSSGSFSYEQYF; cdr3_nt: TGTGCCACCAGCTCAGGAAGCTTCTCCTACGAGCAGTACTTC
d_call: -; j_call: TRBJ2-7; clone_size: -; v_call: TRBV6-6; cdr3_aa: CASSPPGLLYEQYF; cdr3_nt: TGTGCCAGCAGTCCTCCGGGACTCCTCTACGAGCAGTACTTC
d_call: -; j_call: TRBJ2-3; clone_size: -; v_call: TRBV7-2; cdr3_aa: CASSLTSSLTDTQYF; cdr3_nt: TGTGCCAGCAGCTTAACTAGCTCGCTGACAGATACGCAGTATTTT